This T cell receptor beta chain originates from a study of T cell responses to AZD1222 COVID-19 vaccine. General study results and limits: Sampling that yielded the repertoires occurred only after the peak T cell response.

Clones were sequenced by immunoSEQ multiplex PCR, and TCRdb holds only the in-frame ones, with some missing. The data hold 150,000 or so clones, with 75% to 95% observed a single time. Remarks on this clone: Its antigen is unknown.

CDR3 length equals 12 residues. Germline loops: CDR1 LNHDA, CDR2 SQIVND (reference sequence). Trimming shortened V by 8 bases and J by 2 bases, and 9 bases separated the two germline ends. V gene TRBV19 combines with J gene TRBJ1-2; D ambiguous. This clonotype was obtained from an adult in good health. Sequenced material: peripheral blood, taken on day 0 of AZD1222 vaccination. The CDR3 protein is CASQQRNYGYTF. DNA of the CDR3: TGTGCCAGTCAACAGAGAAACTATGGCTACACCTTC.